The clone carrying this TCR beta chain was picked up a small number of times. Antigen unknown. The source of the sample is a study of CD8 T cells in ankylosing spondylitis. General observations from the study: Prior literature has documented some motif variants in synovial fluid and blood from reactive arthritis. Matched ankylosing spondylitis synovial fluid reportedly showed significant enrichment of disease-linked clones. A TCR beta motif of about eight highly homologous variants seemed to mark ankylosing spondylitis blood.

V lost 6 bases, J lost 7 bases, and 7 bases stayed unmatched. The CDR3 length is 14 residues. Germline-derived CDR1 and CDR2 are DFQATT and SNEGSKA (reference sequence). Via MiXCR, TCRdb re-called the 5' RACE reads, giving one row per CDR3 protein. The sample lists 300,000 to 350,000 distinct CDR3 sequences, roughly 15% seen once, with 0.85% to 1.4% in the top ten. This receptor was obtained from a male donor with ankylosing spondylitis or in good health (not recorded which). The V and J genes are TRBV20-1 and TRBJ2-1; 12 positions agree with TRBD2. The sequencing input was blood, either unsorted or a sorted T cell fraction (not recorded which). The chain's CDR3 is CSAITSGGRNEQFF. The CDR3 DNA sequence: TGCAGTGCAATTACTAGCGGGGGGCGAAATGAGCAGTTCTTC.